This T cell receptor beta chain was sequenced in a study of cytomegalovirus exposure and HLA in healthy donors. Across the study: From HLA-typed donors, an early data release held approximately 85 million unique TCRs. Study-wide results and caveats: The availability of immune exposure information extended only to CMV serostatus. A classifier reportedly called cytomegalovirus status with high sensitivity and specificity. A missense variant in DCLRE1C was later tied to TCR beta V- and J-gene trimming.

PCR involved 60 Vbeta and 13 Jbeta primers. The assay was immunoSEQ multiplex PCR, and TCRdb's table has in-frame clones only and misses some. This sample has some 150,000 clones, with 75% to 85% found just once. Worth noting for this clone: The antigen is undetermined.

Losses at the gene ends were 4 bases for V and 6 bases for J; bases not matched to a gene: 6. The CDR3 contains 14 residues. Germline V CDR1 and CDR2: SGDLS, YYNGEE. The sequenced material came from PBMCs. The TCR comes from a male donor in good health and CMV-seronegative. The chain combines TRBV9 with TRBJ1-4; 7 bases agree with TRBD1. CDR3 sequence: CASSYRGSDEKLFF. For the CDR3, the DNA is TGTGCCAGCAGCTACAGGGGATCGGATGAAAAACTGTTTTTT.